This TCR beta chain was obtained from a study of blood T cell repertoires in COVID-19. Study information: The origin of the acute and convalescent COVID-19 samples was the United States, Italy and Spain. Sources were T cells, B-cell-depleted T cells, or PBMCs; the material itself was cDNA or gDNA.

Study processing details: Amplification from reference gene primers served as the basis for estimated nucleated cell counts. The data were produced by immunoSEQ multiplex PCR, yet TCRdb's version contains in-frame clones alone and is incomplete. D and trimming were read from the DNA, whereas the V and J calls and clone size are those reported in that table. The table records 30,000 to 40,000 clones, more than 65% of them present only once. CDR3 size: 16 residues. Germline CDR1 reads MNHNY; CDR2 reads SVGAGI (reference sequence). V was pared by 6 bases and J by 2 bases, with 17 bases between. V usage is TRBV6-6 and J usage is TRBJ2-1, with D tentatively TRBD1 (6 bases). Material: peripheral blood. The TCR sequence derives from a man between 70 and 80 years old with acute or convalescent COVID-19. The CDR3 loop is CASSLEGDNPYNEQFF. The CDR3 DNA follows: TGTGCCAGCAGCCTCGAGGGGGACAACCCCTACAATGAGCAGTTCTTC.